This is a list of T cell receptor beta chains from one sample in a study of shared clonotypes between healthy human individuals. Assay: immunoSEQ multiplex PCR; the TCRdb copy retains only in-frame clones and omits some. This table holds roughly 2.6 million clones, around nine tenths found once. The sample comprised naive CD4+ T cells sorted from blood. The receptors derive from a man aged 18 to 30 in good health. The CDR3 runs from the conserved cysteine through the conserved F or W.

CDR3aa	v_gene	j_gene	len
CASSAEGYTF	TRBV7-9	TRBJ1-2	10
CASSLRVQGKTSYNSPLHF	TRBV28	TRBJ1-6	19
CASSEGPSSYEQYF	TRBV2	TRBJ2-7	14
CASSQAGQATDTQYF	TRBV14	TRBJ2-3	15
CASNDRRYGYTF	TRBV6-5	TRBJ1-2	12
CASSPDRSRNTIYF	TRBV7-9	TRBJ1-3	14
CASSRGSYEQYF	TRBV6-5	TRBJ2-7	12
CASSNIAKSYEQYF	TRBV21-1	TRBJ2-7	14
CASRGGGLNEQFF	TRBV11-3	TRBJ2-1	13
CAWSPSGNTEAFF	TRBV30	TRBJ1-1	13
CASSLSGIDEQFF	TRBV28	TRBJ2-1	13
CAISELGRHGQYF	TRBV10-3	TRBJ2-7	13
CASSFSGGSYEQYF	TRBV5-1	TRBJ2-7	14
CASSSQGGLVNEKLFF	TRBV7-2	TRBJ1-4	16
CASSRMAGGGETQYF	TRBV25-1	TRBJ2-5	15
CASSLARQGALGANVLTF	TRBV5-1	TRBJ2-6	18
CASSEGMADTQYF	TRBV2	TRBJ2-3	13
CASSQGGIAGYDTQYF	TRBV4-2	TRBJ2-3	16
CASSLGGGVTTDTQYF	TRBV11-2	TRBJ2-3	16
CASSGGPGLFSGEYF	TRBV19	TRBJ2-3	15
CASSKTSGGGTDTQYF	TRBV18	TRBJ2-3	16
CASSLAQGGNTEAFF	TRBV5-1	TRBJ1-1	15
CASRRDTEAFF	TRBV9	TRBJ1-1	11
CASSFRQTDYGYTF	TRBV27	TRBJ1-2	14
CASSQDNGYSYEQYF	TRBV4-3	TRBJ2-7	15
CASSPGGANTGELFF	TRBV7-2	TRBJ2-2	15
CASSTPEGGETQYF	TRBV5-5	TRBJ2-5	14
CASSYADRGNSPLHF	TRBV6-5	TRBJ1-6	15
CASSQEGTGVEQFF	TRBV4-1	TRBJ2-1	14
CASTPTWGETQYF	TRBV6-5	TRBJ2-5	13
CASRLPGGYGYTF	TRBV10-2	TRBJ1-2	13
CASSFADHYGYTF	TRBV5-6	TRBJ1-2	13
CASRAGMNTEAFF	TRBV2	TRBJ1-1	13
CASSEGALGGPQHF	TRBV5-1	TRBJ1-5	14
CAWSVIGGPNEKLFF	TRBV30	TRBJ1-4	15
CASSLDRGSTDTQYF	TRBV7-6	TRBJ2-3	15
CASSASGTGVETQYF	TRBV6-1	TRBJ2-5	15
CASSLAGSNTNTGELFF	TRBV5-5	TRBJ2-2	17
CASSFSSGVLFF	TRBV5-6	TRBJ2-1	12
CASRLNQGTDSNQPQHF	TRBV6-4	TRBJ1-5	17
CASSDRALSGNTIYF	TRBV27	TRBJ1-3	15
CASRTDRGSNQPQHF	TRBV2	TRBJ1-5	15